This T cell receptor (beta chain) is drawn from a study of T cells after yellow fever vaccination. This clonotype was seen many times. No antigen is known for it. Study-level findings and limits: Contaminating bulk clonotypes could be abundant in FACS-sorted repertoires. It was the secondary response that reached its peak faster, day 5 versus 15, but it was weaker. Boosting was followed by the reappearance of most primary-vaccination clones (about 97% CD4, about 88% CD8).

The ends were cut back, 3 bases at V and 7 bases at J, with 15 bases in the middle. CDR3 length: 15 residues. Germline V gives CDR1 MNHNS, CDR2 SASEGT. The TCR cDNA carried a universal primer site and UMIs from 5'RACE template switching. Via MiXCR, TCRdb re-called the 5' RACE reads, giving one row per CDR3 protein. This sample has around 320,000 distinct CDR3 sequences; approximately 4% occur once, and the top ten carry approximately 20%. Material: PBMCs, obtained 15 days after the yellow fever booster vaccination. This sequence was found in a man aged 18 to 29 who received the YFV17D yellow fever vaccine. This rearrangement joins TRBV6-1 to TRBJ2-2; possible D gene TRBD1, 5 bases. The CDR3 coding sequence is TGTGCCAGCAGTGAGGACATCTCCTGGGGCGGGGAGCTGTTTTTT. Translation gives CASSEDISWGGELFF.